These 29 T cell receptor beta chains were sequenced from one sample in a study of T cells after yellow fever vaccination. One entry per CDR3 protein results from TCRdb running MiXCR on the 5' RACE reads. This table has about 360,000 distinct CDR3 sequences, 6.2% appearing once. This sample comprised PBMCs, obtained 5 days after the yellow fever booster vaccination. These receptors originate from a man aged 30 to 45 who received the YFV17D yellow fever vaccine.

This clonotype was seen repeatedly, ten times or more. The chain uses TRBV20-1 and TRBJ2-5; 10 bases align to TRBD1. From germline, CDR1 is DFQATT and CDR2 SNEGSKA (reference sequence). Trimming cost V 6 bases and J 4 bases; bases outside gene matches: 8. The CDR3 contains 14 residues. The CDR3 protein is CSAIPGQGRETQYF. The DNA of the CDR3 is TGCAGTGCAATCCCGGGACAGGGGAGAGAGACCCAGTACTTC.

The chain combines TRBV6-1 with TRBJ1-1; D perhaps matches TRBD1 (5 bases). The V end lost 6 bases, the J end lost 0 bases, and 11 bases lay between the germline ends. CDR3 length: 14 residues. Germline CDR1 MNHNS, CDR2 SASEGT. CDR3 nucleotides: TGTGCCAGCAGCACCTCAGGGTTGAACACTGAAGCTTTCTTT. Its protein is CASSTSGLNTEAFF.

V gene TRBV30 combines with J gene TRBJ2-1; 9 positions match TRBD1. J was trimmed by 7 bases and V by 1 base; bases with no gene match: 8. Germline CDR1 GTSNPN, CDR2 SVGIG (reference sequence). This CDR3 has 15 residues. The CDR3 region is CAWSDLNRGQNEQFF. The CDR3 DNA sequence: TGTGCCTGGAGTGATCTTAACAGGGGGCAAAATGAGCAGTTCTTC.

CDR3 in DNA: TGTGCCAGCAGCTTGGCAGGTCAGCTGGCCACCGGGGAGCTGTTTTTT. This sequence encodes CASSLAGQLATGELFF. The chain links TRBV5-4 to TRBJ2-2; D remains unclear. Trimming took off 0 bases at V and 4 bases at J, with 13 bases between the two ends. CDR3 size: 16 residues. CDR1 is SGHNT and CDR2 is YYREEE in the germline V gene (reference sequence). The full variable domain, rest sourced from reference TRBV5-4 and TRBJ2-2, is ETGVTQSPTHLIKTRGQQVTLRCSSQSGHNTVSWYQQALGQGPQFIFQYYREEENGRGNFPPRFSGLQFPNYSSELNVNALELDDSALYLCASSLAGQLATGELFFGEGSRLTVL.

The rearrangement joins TRBV7-2 to TRBJ2-7; 9 bases line up with TRBD2. Germline V CDR1 and CDR2: SGHTA, FQGNSA. CDR3 length: 16 residues. Losses at the gene ends were 4 bases for V and 5 bases for J; bases not matched to a gene: 12. CDR3 sequence reads: CASSWTRGGRANEQYF. CDR3 DNA: TGTGCCAGCAGCTGGACACGGGGCGGGAGGGCTAACGAGCAGTACTTC.

The chain is built from TRBV6-5 and TRBJ1-4; D unclear. Germline CDR1 is MNHEY and CDR2 is SVGAGI. CDR3 length: 11 residues. V lost 2 bases, J lost 8 bases, and 3 bases lay in between. Written as DNA, the CDR3 is TGTGCCAGCAGTTACGCCGAAAAACTGTTTTTT. This codes for CASSYAEKLFF.

At least ten counts were recorded for this clonotype. The chain carries TRBV7-3 and TRBJ2-2; unclear D gene. The V end lost 0 bases, the J end lost 4 bases, and 6 bases lay between the germline ends. Per the germline V gene, CDR1 is SGHTA and CDR2 is FQGTGA. The CDR3 contains 14 residues. CDR3 in amino acids: CASSLTWGTGELFF. CDR3 DNA sequence: TGTGCCAGCAGCTTAACGTGGGGCACCGGGGAGCTGTTTTTT. Combining the CDR3 with reference TRBV7-3 and TRBJ2-2 gives the whole variable domain GAGVSQTPSNKVTEKGKYVELRCDPISGHTALYWYRQSLGQGPEFLIYFQGTGAADDSGLPNDRFFAVRPEGSVSTLKIQRTERGDSAVYLCASSLTWGTGELFFGEGSRLTVL.

This clonotype was recorded at least ten times. V gene TRBV28 combines with J gene TRBJ2-7; D call uncertain. Trimming took off 5 bases at V and 0 bases at J, with 17 bases between the two ends. The CDR3 covers 16 residues. Germline CDR1 MDHEN, CDR2 SYDVKM. This CDR3 is CASSPPSVMSSYEQYF. The DNA of the CDR3 is TGTGCCAGCAGTCCCCCGAGCGTGATGAGCTCCTACGAGCAGTACTTC.

This clonotype has a handful of counts. The chain recombines TRBV20-1 with TRBJ2-1; D perhaps matches TRBD1 (6 bases). CDR1 is DFQATT, CDR2 SNEGSKA, per germline (reference sequence). There are 13 residues in the CDR3. Trimming stripped 3 bases from V and 4 bases from J, with 10 bases between. CDR3 region: CSASDDRYNEQFF. CDR3 nucleotide sequence: TGCAGTGCTAGCGACGACAGGTACAATGAGCAGTTCTTC.

This clonotype appeared a few times. This sequence joins TRBV6-5 and TRBJ2-7; no clear D. Per germline, CDR1 MNHEY and CDR2 SVGAGI. This CDR3 region has 14 residues. Trimming stripped 0 bases from V and 3 bases from J, with 9 bases between. CDR3 coding DNA: TGTGCCAGCAGTTACTCCACCGGTTTCTACGAGCAGTACTTC. Its protein is CASSYSTGFYEQYF.

This clonotype was observed a few times. J is TRBJ2-2 and V is TRBV4-2; TRBD1 matches 11 bases. Germline assignment: CDR1 LGHNA and CDR2 YNFKEQ. V gave up 7 bases and J gave up 4 bases; unmatched junction bases: 2. The CDR3 contains 14 residues. Written as DNA, the CDR3 is TGTGCCAGCATCGGGACAGGGGGCACCGGGGAGCTGTTTTTT. As protein: CASIGTGGTGELFF.

This clonotype was counted many times. The V gene is TRBV24-1, the J gene TRBJ2-1; 12 bases fit TRBD1. This CDR3 region has 15 residues. The germline gives CDR1 KGHDR, CDR2 SFDVKD. V shed 1 base and J 10 bases; nucleotides not matched to a gene: 4. This CDR3 reads CATSDFGTGGAEQFF. The DNA of the CDR3 is TGTGCCACCAGTGATTTCGGGACAGGGGGCGCGGAGCAGTTCTTC.

This clonotype was seen more than once but under ten times. The V and J genes are TRBV5-1 and TRBJ2-2; D not resolved. Germline V gives CDR1 SGHRS, CDR2 YFSETQ. There are 14 residues in the CDR3. Trimming removed 5 bases at V and 5 bases at J, with 13 bases between. The CDR3 DNA reads as TGCGCCAGCAGAACGAGTATGAAAACCGGGGAGCTGTTTTTT. Its translation is CASRTSMKTGELFF.

There are a few counts of this clonotype. This chain joins TRBV12-3 or TRBV12-4 and TRBJ2-3; no clear D gene. Trimming shortened V by 6 bases and J by 3 bases, and 16 bases separated the two germline ends. This CDR3 is 15 amino acids long. Here the CDR3 DNA reads TGTGCCAGCAGGCCCCGGGTTTTAGGGACAGATACGCAGTATTTT. Its translation: CASRPRVLGTDTQYF.

The rearrangement uses TRBV10-3 and TRBJ2-3, with D perhaps being TRBD1 or TRBD2 (5 bases each). Looked up from germline, CDR1 is ENHRY and CDR2 is SYGVKD. The ends were cut back, 8 bases at V and 2 bases at J, with 14 bases in the middle. This CDR3 is built from 14 residues. CDR3 residues: CAIRTRGSTDTQYF. CDR3 nucleotides: TGTGCCATCCGAACTCGGGGCTCCACAGATACGCAGTATTTT.

The V and J genes are TRBV18 and TRBJ2-7; possibly TRBD1 for D (5 bases). Trimming took 4 bases from V and 4 from J, leaving 11 bases between them. The germline gives CDR1 KGHSH, CDR2 LQKENI. This CDR3 has 13 residues. The CDR3 region is CASSLTREYEQYF. The CDR3 coding sequence is TGTGCCAGCTCACTGACCAGGGAATACGAGCAGTACTTC.

There are a few counts of this clonotype. V gene TRBV5-1 combines with J gene TRBJ2-3, with 11 bases that match TRBD2. The CDR3 runs to 15 residues. The germline V gene has CDR1 SGHRS and CDR2 YFSETQ. The ends lost 4 bases at V and 4 bases at J; junction bases unmatched: 5. The CDR3 spells CASSPTSGSADTQYF. In DNA, the CDR3 is TGCGCCAGCAGCCCTACTAGCGGGAGTGCAGATACGCAGTATTTT.

This clonotype was detected only a few times. The chain combines TRBV20-1 with TRBJ2-7; possible D gene TRBD1, 6 bases. The V gene's germline CDR1 is DFQATT and CDR2 SNEGSKA (reference sequence). The CDR3 is made up of 13 amino acids. The V end was cut by 2 bases, the J end by 7 bases, with 15 bases between. The CDR3 loop reads CSARNSGTREQYF. DNA for the CDR3: TGCAGTGCTAGAAACAGTGGGACAAGGGAGCAGTACTTC.

The V and J genes are TRBV6-2 or TRBV6-3 and TRBJ2-3; D might be TRBD1 or TRBD2, each matching 5 bases. Per the germline V gene, CDR1 is MNHEY and CDR2 is SVGEGT. The CDR3 runs 14 residues. Trimming left V 5 bases short and J 6 bases short, with 15 bases between. CDR3 nucleotide sequence: TGTGCCAGCAGTACCCGGGACCCGGGGGATACGCAGTATTTT. Translation gives CASSTRDPGDTQYF.

Many counts were recorded for this clonotype. The V and J genes are TRBV7-2 and TRBJ1-1; no reliable D call. Per the germline V gene, CDR1 is SGHTA and CDR2 is FQGNSA. V was trimmed by 4 bases and J by 1 base, leaving 7 bases between them. CDR3 size: 13 residues. The CDR3 bases are TGTGCCAGCAGCTCCTACACGAACACTGAAGCTTTCTTT. Translated, it gives CASSSYTNTEAFF.

The chain employs TRBV6-1 and TRBJ2-1; 9 bases are shared with TRBD2. Germline V gene sequence: CDR1 MNHNS, CDR2 SASEGT. Germline trimming cut 10 bases from V and 9 bases from J; bases unmatched to any gene: 13. This CDR3 has 14 residues. The CDR3 protein is CATEISGRRSEQFF. CDR3 coding DNA: TGTGCCACCGAAATTAGCGGGAGACGGAGTGAGCAGTTCTTC.

The rearrangement links TRBV6-1 to TRBJ2-1; no firm D call. The V and J ends lost 7 bases and 6 bases respectively, with 7 bases between them. Germline-derived CDR1 and CDR2 are MNHNS and SASEGT. The CDR3 has 11 amino acids. CDR3 in DNA: TGTGCCAGCACCCGAACCAATGAGCAGTTCTTC. The encoded protein is CASTRTNEQFF.

This clonotype appeared a few times. Here the CDR3 reads CASSQESSGRAWGGELFF. DNA for the CDR3: TGCGCCAGCAGCCAAGAATCCAGCGGGAGGGCCTGGGGCGGGGAGCTGTTTTTT. The chain couples TRBV4-3 to TRBJ2-2, with 10 nucleotides matching TRBD2. This CDR3 contains 18 residues. The V gene's germline CDR1 is LGHNA and CDR2 YSLEER. V was pared by 0 bases and J by 7 bases, with 11 bases of the junction left unmatched.

This clonotype was counted ten times or more. The V and J genes are TRBV12-3 or TRBV12-4 and TRBJ2-5; D unclear. V shed 7 bases and J shed 4 bases, with 13 bases lying between them. This CDR3 has 13 residues. The CDR3 bases are TGTGCCAGCACCATTAGTTTAGGAGAGACCCAGTACTTC. It codes for CASTISLGETQYF.

This clonotype was seen ten or more times. The chain employs TRBV10-3 and TRBJ2-1, with 10 bases aligning to TRBD2. Trimming removed 0 bases from V and 9 bases from J; junction bases left unmatched: 5. From germline, CDR1 is ENHRY and CDR2 SYGVKD. The CDR3 is 15 residues long. The CDR3 bases are TGTGCCATCAGTGAGTCCCTAGCGGGAGAGATTGAGCAGTTCTTC. Residues: CAISESLAGEIEQFF.

This clonotype has ten or more counts. Sequence at one end of the junction differs from germline and may be a read error. The V gene is TRBV10-3, the J gene TRBJ1-2; the D is unclear. The CDR3 sequence is 13 residues long. Germline CDR1 and CDR2: ENHRY and SYGVKD. Written as DNA, the CDR3 is TGTGCCATCAGTGGCCGGATTAACTTTGGCTACACCTTC. Residues: CAISGRINFGYTF.

The chain employs TRBV7-9 and TRBJ2-1; D remains unclear. V was clipped by 4 bases and J by 7 bases, with 14 bases between them. This CDR3 is 14 amino acids long. CDR1 and CDR2 from the germline V gene are SEHNR and FQNEAQ (reference sequence). As DNA, the CDR3 is TGTGCCAGCAGCTCAAGAGGCAGCAAGAATGAGCAGTTCTTC. It yields the protein CASSSRGSKNEQFF.

This clonotype was seen a handful of times. The rearrangement links TRBV25-1 to TRBJ2-3; D is uncertain. The CDR3 loop spans 13 amino acids. V was shortened by 0 bases and J by 3 bases, with 4 bases between the two germline ends. Germline-derived CDR1 and CDR2 are MGHDK and SYGVNS. Here the CDR3 DNA reads TGTGCCAGCAGTGAATATTATACAGATACGCAGTATTTT. Translating gives CASSEYYTDTQYF. Based on the CDR3 plus reference TRBV25-1 and TRBJ2-3, the full variable domain is EADIYQTPRYLVIGTGKKITLECSQTMGHDKMYWYQQDPGMELHLIHYSYGVNSTEKGDLSSESTVSRIRTEHFPLTLESARPSHTSQYLCASSEYYTDTQYFGPGTRLTVL.

The sample holds a few counts of this clonotype. This chain joins TRBV19 and TRBJ2-7; D is perhaps TRBD1 or TRBD2 (5 bases each). Trimming left V 1 base short and J 0 bases short, with 13 bases between. Germline lookup yields CDR1 LNHDA and CDR2 SQIVND (reference sequence). The CDR3 runs 16 residues. The CDR3: CASSIGGTVSSYEQYF. The CDR3 nucleotides are TGTGCCAGTAGTATAGGTGGGACGGTGAGCTCCTACGAGCAGTACTTC.